The 5 T cell receptor beta chains below come from one sample, sequenced in a study of T cell repertoires in cytomegalovirus infection. In TCRdb, the reads were re-called with MiXCR into one record per CDR3 protein. The sample lists over 120,000 distinct CDR3 sequences, approximately 30% occurring once. These receptors' targets are unknown. Sequencing was performed on CD8+ T cells from cultured PBMCs, taken from culture after CMV antigen stimulation. These receptors were collected from a human donor in good health (CMV status not recorded). Some clones in this sample may be carry-over from other donors' samples.

The V and J genes are TRBV7-9 and TRBJ2-5, with D maybe TRBD2 (5 bases). The CDR3 totals 16 residues. Germline V gene sequence: CDR1 SEHNR, CDR2 FQNEAQ (reference sequence). The ends were cut back, 1 base at V and 1 base at J, with 13 bases in the middle. The CDR3 DNA is TGTGCCAGCAGCTTAGGCGGAGGTACTATCCAAGAGACCCAGTACTTC. Protein: CASSLGGGTIQETQYF.

This chain links TRBV10-3 with TRBJ2-1, with 9 bases aligning to TRBD2. Germline CDR1 ENHRY, CDR2 SYGVKD. V lost 8 bases to trimming and J lost 0 bases; unmatched junction nucleotides: 14. The CDR3 totals 18 residues. CDR3 coding DNA: TGTGCCATCCCGGAAATAGCGGGGGCCTACAGCTCCTACAATGAGCAGTTCTTC. Translated: CAIPEIAGAYSSYNEQFF.

The chain combines TRBV5-1 with TRBJ2-1; 10 bases are shared with TRBD2. The germline gives CDR1 SGHRS, CDR2 YFSETQ. J was trimmed by 9 bases and V by 0 bases; bases with no gene match: 9. CDR3 length: 16 residues. The CDR3 DNA reads as TGCGCCAGCAGCTTGGAGCTAGCGGGGGCCGGTGGTGAGCAGTTCTTC. It is translated as CASSLELAGAGGEQFF.

The chain employs TRBV11-2 and TRBJ2-3; TRBD2 aligns across 13 bases. The germline gives CDR1 SGHAT, CDR2 FQNNGV. V lost 5 bases to trimming and J lost 1 base; unmatched junction nucleotides: 6. The CDR3 is made up of 17 amino acids. CDR3 coding DNA: TGTGCCAGCAGCCCCCACGGACTAGCGGGGGGCACAGATACGCAGTATTTT. Translating gives CASSPHGLAGGTDTQYF.

V and J are TRBV6-2 or TRBV6-3 and TRBJ1-1; no firm D call. CDR1 and CDR2 (germline): MNHEY, SVGEGT. V was pared by 1 base and J by 5 bases, with 8 bases between. The CDR3 runs to 13 residues. DNA for the CDR3: TGTGCCAGCAGTTACTTTCCGGGGACTGAAGCTTTCTTT. Translated, it gives CASSYFPGTEAFF.